A single sample is the source of the 5 T cell receptor beta chains below, sequenced in a study of blood T cells in healthy people across ages. Together with a sample-barcoded 5' primer, a J-beta primer mix was included in a second PCR lasting about 7 to 12 cycles. MiXCR, applied by TCRdb to the 5' RACE reads, yields one record per CDR3 protein. Here the sample spans roughly 1 million distinct CDR3 sequences, 20% to 25% being singletons. These same data were also listed under a study on T cells of mothers and their children.

Specimen: blood. The receptors were gathered from a girl aged 2-15 years in good health.

The rearrangement links TRBV11-1 to TRBJ2-7; TRBD2 aligns across 10 bases. The CDR3 is 17 residues long. J was trimmed by 0 bases and V by 5 bases; bases with no gene match: 10. Looked up from germline, CDR1 is SGHAT and CDR2 is FQDESV (reference sequence). The CDR3, as DNA: TGTGCCAGCAGCCCCCGGGTAGCGGGGGGACACTCCTACGAGCAGTACTTC. Amino acids: CASSPRVAGGHSYEQYF.

This clonotype was observed a few times. CDR3 amino acids: CASSLAGQYEKLFF. In nucleotides, the CDR3 is TGTGCCAGCAGCTTAGCAGGACAATATGAAAAACTGTTTTTT. The rearrangement joins TRBV7-9 to TRBJ1-4; perhaps TRBD1 as D (5 bases). V was trimmed by 0 bases and J by 6 bases, leaving 8 bases between them. Germline loops: CDR1 SEHNR, CDR2 FQNEAQ (reference sequence). The CDR3 has 14 residues.

The chain combines TRBV24-1 with TRBJ2-1; D is unclear. This CDR3 contains 12 residues. Germline CDR1 is KGHDR and CDR2 is SFDVKD. V lost 0 bases and J lost 9, with 5 bases in between. The CDR3 spells CATSDLFLEQFF. In DNA form, the CDR3 reads TGTGCCACCAGTGATTTGTTTCTTGAGCAGTTCTTC.

This clonotype was detected a few times. The CDR3, as DNA: TGTGCCAGCTCACCAGGCCCCACCGCTACAGTCTCTGGAAACACCATATATTTT. Its translation is CASSPGPTATVSGNTIYF. The V call is TRBV18, the J call TRBJ1-3; no clear D gene. Germline lookup yields CDR1 KGHSH and CDR2 LQKENI. V lost 2 bases and J 0 bases, leaving 17 bases between the germline ends. The CDR3 extends over 18 amino acids. The full variable domain, completed using reference TRBV18 and TRBJ1-3, is NAGVMQNPRHLVRRRGQEARLRCSPMKGHSHVYWYRQLPEEGLKFMVYLQKENIIDESGMPKERFSAEFPKEGPSILRIQQVVRGDSAAYFCASSPGPTATVSGNTIYFGEGSWLTVV.

The V call is TRBV7-2, the J call TRBJ2-5; 10 nucleotides agree with TRBD2. The CDR3 extends over 16 amino acids. Unmatched junction bases numbered 11, after V lost 5 bases and J lost 5 bases. Germline CDR1 is SGHTA and CDR2 is FQGNSA. The CDR3 DNA reads TGTGCCAGCAGCACGGCCGGGACTAGCGTCGGGGAGACCCAGTACTTC. Translation gives CASSTAGTSVGETQYF.